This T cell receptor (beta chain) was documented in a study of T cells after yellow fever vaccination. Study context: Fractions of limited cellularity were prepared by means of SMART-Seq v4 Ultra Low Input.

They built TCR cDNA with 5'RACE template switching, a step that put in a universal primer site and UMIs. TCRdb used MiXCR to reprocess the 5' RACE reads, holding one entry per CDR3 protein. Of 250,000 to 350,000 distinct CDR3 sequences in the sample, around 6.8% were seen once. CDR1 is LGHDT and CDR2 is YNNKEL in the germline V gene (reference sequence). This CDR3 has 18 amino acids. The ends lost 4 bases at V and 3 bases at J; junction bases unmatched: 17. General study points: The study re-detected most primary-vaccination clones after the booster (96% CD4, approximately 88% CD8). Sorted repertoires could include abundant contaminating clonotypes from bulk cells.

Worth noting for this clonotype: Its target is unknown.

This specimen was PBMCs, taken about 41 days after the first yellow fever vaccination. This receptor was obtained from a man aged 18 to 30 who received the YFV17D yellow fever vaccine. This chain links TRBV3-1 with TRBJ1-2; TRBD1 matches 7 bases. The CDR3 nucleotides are TGTGCCAGCAGCCCCCGGACAGGCAAAGGCCTACTCTACTATGGCTACACCTTC. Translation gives CASSPRTGKGLLYYGYTF.